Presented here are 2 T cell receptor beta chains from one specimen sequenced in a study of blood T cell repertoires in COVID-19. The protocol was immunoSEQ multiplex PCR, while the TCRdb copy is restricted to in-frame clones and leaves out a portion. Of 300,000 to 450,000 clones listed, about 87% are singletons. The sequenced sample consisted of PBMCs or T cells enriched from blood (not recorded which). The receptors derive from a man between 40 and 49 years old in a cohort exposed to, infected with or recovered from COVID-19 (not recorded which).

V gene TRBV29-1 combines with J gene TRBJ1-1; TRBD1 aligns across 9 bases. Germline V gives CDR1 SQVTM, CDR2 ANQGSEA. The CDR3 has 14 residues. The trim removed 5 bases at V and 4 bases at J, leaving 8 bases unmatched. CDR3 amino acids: CSVSPGQGLTEAFF. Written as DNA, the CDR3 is TGCAGCGTTTCCCCAGGACAGGGGCTCACTGAAGCTTTCTTT.

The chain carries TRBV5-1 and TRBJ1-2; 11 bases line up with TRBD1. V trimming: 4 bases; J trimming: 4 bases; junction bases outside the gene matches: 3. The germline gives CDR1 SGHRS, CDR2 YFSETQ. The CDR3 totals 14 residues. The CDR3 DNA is TGCGCCAGCAGCGCGGGACAGGGGGTCTATGGCTACACCTTC. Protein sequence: CASSAGQGVYGYTF.